This TCR beta chain originates from a study of blood T cell repertoires in COVID-19. Study at large: PBMCs, B-cell-depleted T cells, or T cells provided the cDNA or gDNA that made up the material.

As handled by the study authors: Amplification with reference gene primers provided the estimates of nucleated cell counts. Libraries were prepared by immunoSEQ multiplex PCR; TCRdb keeps only in-frame clonotypes and omits some of them. V, J and clone size reflect that table, while D and trimming were determined from the DNA. The profile covers some 320,000 clones, with 85% appearing a single time and 1.5% to 2% taken by the ten largest. The ends lost 3 bases at V and 5 bases at J; junction bases unmatched: 16. Per the germline V gene, CDR1 is DFQATT and CDR2 is SNEGSKA (reference sequence). The CDR3 contains 18 residues. Self-reported history from a screening survey and questionnaire set each donor's cohort. Within the 2 weeks before study entry, each person in the exposed group met a COVID-19 case.

This sequence was found in a woman younger than 45 who had been exposed to COVID-19. The chain links TRBV20-1 to TRBJ1-6; 7 bases are a match to TRBD1. What was sequenced was PBMCs or T cells enriched from blood (not recorded which). CDR3 amino acids: CSASDGTVFGANNSPLHF. CDR3 DNA sequence: TGCAGTGCTAGTGACGGGACAGTCTTCGGTGCTAATAATTCACCCCTCCACTTT.